The present T cell receptor (beta chain) was sequenced within a study of blood T cell repertoires in COVID-19. Background on the study: COVID-19 samples from acute and convalescent phases originated in the United States, Italy and Spain. Sources were T cells, B-cell-depleted T cells, or PBMCs; the material itself was cDNA or gDNA.

V gave up 3 bases and J gave up 7 bases, with 11 bases separating them. Per the germline V gene, CDR1 is SGHDT and CDR2 is YYEEEE. The CDR3 runs to 14 residues. Clinical histories supplied by participants themselves formed the basis of cohort assignment. Libraries were prepared by immunoSEQ multiplex PCR; TCRdb keeps only in-frame clonotypes and omits some of them. Of under 350,000 clones listed, about nine tenths were seen once; the top ten hold 2.6%. The TCR sequence derives from a man aged 55 to 70 who had recovered from COVID-19. The sequencing input was PBMCs or T cells enriched from blood (not recorded which). The chain recombines TRBV5-6 with TRBJ1-6, with D tentatively TRBD1 (5 bases). CDR3 region: CASSWRDGNSPLHF. CDR3 nucleotide sequence: TGTGCCAGCAGCTGGCGGGACGGAAATTCACCCCTCCACTTT.